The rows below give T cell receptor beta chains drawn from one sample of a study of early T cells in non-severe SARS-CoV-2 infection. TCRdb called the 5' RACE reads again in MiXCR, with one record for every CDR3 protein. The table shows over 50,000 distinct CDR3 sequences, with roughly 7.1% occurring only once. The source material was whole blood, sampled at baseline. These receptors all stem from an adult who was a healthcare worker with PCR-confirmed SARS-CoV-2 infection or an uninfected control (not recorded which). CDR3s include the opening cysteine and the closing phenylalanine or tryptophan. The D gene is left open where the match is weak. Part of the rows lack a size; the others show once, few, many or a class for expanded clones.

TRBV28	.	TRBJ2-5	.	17	CASSLAQRGAYQETQYF	TGTGCCAGCAGTTTAGCTCAGAGGGGGGCATACCAAGAGACCCAGTACTTC
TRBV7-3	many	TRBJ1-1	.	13	CASSLKFGEGAFF	TGTGCCAGCAGCTTAAAATTTGGCGAGGGAGCTTTCTTT
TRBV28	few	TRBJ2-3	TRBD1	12	CASLNRGDTQYF	TGTGCCAGCCTAAACAGGGGGGATACGCAGTATTTT
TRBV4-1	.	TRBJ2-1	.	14	CASRKERGDNERFF	TGCGCCAGCAGAAAAGAACGGGGGGACAATGAGCGTTTCTTC
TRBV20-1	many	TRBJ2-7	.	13	CSARDPGAYEQYF	TGCAGTGCTAGAGATCCCGGGGCCTACGAGCAGTACTTC
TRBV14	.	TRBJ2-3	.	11	CASSDRRTQYF	TGTGCCAGCAGCGACCGCCGGACGCAGTATTTT
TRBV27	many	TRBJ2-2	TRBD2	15	CARLASGRSAGELFF	TGTGCCCGACTAGCGTCAGGGCGTTCGGCCGGGGAGCTGTTTTTT
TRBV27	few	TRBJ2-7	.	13	CASSGTPTYEQYF	TGTGCCAGCTCCGGGACACCCACCTACGAGCAGTACTTC
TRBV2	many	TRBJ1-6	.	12	CASSRGEGPLHF	TGTGCCAGCAGCCGTGGGGAGGGACCCCTCCACTTT
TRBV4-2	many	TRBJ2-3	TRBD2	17	CASSQGYKRESTDTQYF	TGTGCCAGCAGCCAAGGATATAAGCGGGAGAGCACAGATACGCAGTATTTT
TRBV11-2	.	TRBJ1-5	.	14	CASSLDGSNQPQHF	TGTGCCAGCAGCTTAGACGGTAGCAATCAGCCCCAGCATTTT
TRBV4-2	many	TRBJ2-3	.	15	CASSVTSLGTDTQYF	TGTGCCAGCAGTGTGACTAGTCTCGGCACAGATACGCAGTATTTT
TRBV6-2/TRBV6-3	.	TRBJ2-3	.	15	CASSYSDPRTDTQYF	TGTGCCAGCAGTTACTCGGACCCCCGCACAGATACGCAGTATTTT
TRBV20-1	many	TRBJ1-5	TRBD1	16	CSARAGTGGESQPQHF	TGCAGTGCTAGAGCCGGGACAGGGGGTGAAAGTCAGCCCCAGCATTTT
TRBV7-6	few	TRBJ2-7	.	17	CASSLGFRRDSLYEQYF	TGTGCCAGCAGCTTAGGATTCCGGCGGGATAGTCTCTACGAGCAGTACTTC
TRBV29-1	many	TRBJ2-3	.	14	CSVPGWTSTDTQYF	TGCAGCGTGCCGGGTTGGACTAGCACAGATACGCAGTATTTT
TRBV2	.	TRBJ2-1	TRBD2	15	CASSELSGRAGEQFF	TGTGCCAGCAGTGAACTGAGCGGGAGGGCCGGTGAGCAGTTCTTC
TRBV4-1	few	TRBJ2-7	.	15	CASSQGVFFTYEQYF	TGCGCCAGCAGCCAAGGTGTTTTCTTCACCTACGAGCAGTACTTC
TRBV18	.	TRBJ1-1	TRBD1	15	CASSPETGGVTEAFF	TGTGCCAGCTCACCGGAAACAGGGGGCGTCACTGAAGCTTTCTTT
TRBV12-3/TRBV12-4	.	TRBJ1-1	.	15	CASRLSGGVDTEAFF	TGTGCCAGCAGGTTATCGGGGGGAGTAGATACTGAAGCTTTCTTT
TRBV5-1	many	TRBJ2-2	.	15	CASSEGSLNTGELFF	TGCGCCAGCAGCGAGGGTAGCCTGAACACCGGGGAGCTGTTTTTT
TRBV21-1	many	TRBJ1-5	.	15	CASKRTGGDNQPQHF	TGTGCCAGCAAACGGACAGGGGGCGACAATCAGCCCCAGCATTTT
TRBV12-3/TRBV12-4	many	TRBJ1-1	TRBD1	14	CATPDRQKNTEAFF	TGTGCCACCCCGGACAGGCAAAAGAACACTGAAGCTTTCTTT
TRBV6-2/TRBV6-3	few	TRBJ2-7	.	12	CASRDPAYEQYF	TGTGCCAGCAGAGACCCAGCCTACGAGCAGTACTTC
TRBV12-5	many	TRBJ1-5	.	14	CASGLDGDDQPQHF	TGTGCTAGTGGTTTGGATGGGGACGATCAGCCCCAGCATTTT
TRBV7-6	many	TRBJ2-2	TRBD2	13	CASSLGGTGELFF	TGTGCCAGCAGCTTGGGAGGGACCGGGGAGCTGTTTTTT
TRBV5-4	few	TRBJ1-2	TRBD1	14	CASSPRQGAAGYTF	TGTGCCAGCAGCCCGCGACAGGGGGCTGCTGGCTACACCTTC
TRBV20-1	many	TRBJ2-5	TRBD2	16	CSARDWKAGGSETQYF	TGCAGTGCTAGAGATTGGAAAGCGGGAGGTTCGGAGACCCAGTACTTC
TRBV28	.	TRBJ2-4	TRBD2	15	CAHAGLAGGGDIQYF	TGTGCCCACGCGGGGCTAGCGGGAGGGGGGGACATTCAGTACTTC
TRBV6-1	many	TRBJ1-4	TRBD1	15	CASSGRTGGNEKLFF	TGTGCCAGCAGTGGGAGGACAGGGGGCAATGAAAAACTGTTTTTT
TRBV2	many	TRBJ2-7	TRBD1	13	CASSTTTGYEQYF	TGTGCCAGCAGCACCACGACAGGGTACGAGCAGTACTTC
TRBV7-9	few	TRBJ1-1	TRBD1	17	CASTETGTGGLNTEAFF	TGTGCCAGCACCGAGACCGGGACAGGGGGACTGAACACTGAAGCTTTCTTT
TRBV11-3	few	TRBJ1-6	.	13	CASSEQTNSPLHF	TGTGCCAGCAGTGAACAGACCAATTCACCCCTCCACTTT
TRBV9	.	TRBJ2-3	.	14	CASSVLGRTDTQYF	TGTGCCAGCAGCGTTTTGGGGAGGACAGATACGCAGTATTTT
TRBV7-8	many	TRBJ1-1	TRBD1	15	CASSPQTGRNTEAFF	TGTGCCAGCAGCCCACAGACAGGGAGAAACACTGAAGCTTTCTTT